The next 27 T cell receptor beta chains were all read from a single sample in a study of blood T cell repertoires in COVID-19. Sequenced by immunoSEQ multiplex PCR; TCRdb stores in-frame clones only, minus some. Counted here are 200,000 to 250,000 clones, around nine tenths occurring once; the ten biggest clones make up 5.5% to 7.5%. The specimen sequenced was peripheral blood. These receptors were collected from a woman between 70 and 85 years old with active or convalescent COVID-19.

J is TRBJ2-5 and V is TRBV3-1 (or the pseudogene TRBV3-2); 12 nucleotides line up with TRBD2. V lost 4 bases to trimming and J lost 5 bases; unmatched junction nucleotides: 11. The CDR3 loop spans 17 amino acids. Germline V gene sequence: CDR1 LGHDT, CDR2 YNNKEL (reference sequence). The CDR3 bases are TGTGCCAGCAGCCCGGAGCCTAGCGGGGGGGCCCTGGAGACCCAGTACTTC. Translated: CASSPEPSGGALETQYF.

This chain uses TRBV5-4 with TRBJ2-2; 8 bases fit TRBD1. V lost 4 bases to trimming and J lost 5 bases; unmatched junction nucleotides: 7. The V gene's germline CDR1 is SGHNT and CDR2 YYREEE (reference sequence). The CDR3 has 15 amino acids. The CDR3 nucleotides read TGTGCCAGCAGCCTCGGACAGGGTATAACCGGGGAGCTGTTTTTT. Residues: CASSLGQGITGELFF.

This rearrangement joins TRBV29-1 to TRBJ1-1; possibly TRBD1 for D (6 bases). The ends were cut back, 8 bases at V and 7 bases at J, with 14 bases in the middle. There are 11 residues in the CDR3. CDR1 and CDR2 (germline): SQVTM, ANQGSEA. The CDR3 DNA reads TGCAGCTTTACAGGGACGGGTGAAGCTTTCTTT. Translation gives CSFTGTGEAFF.

The chain recombines TRBV5-1 with TRBJ1-2, with TRBD1 identical over 9 bases. CDR3 length equals 15 residues. The germline gives CDR1 SGHRS, CDR2 YFSETQ. V lost 3 bases and J lost 7; bases outside the gene matches: 10. In DNA form, the CDR3 reads TGCGCCAGCAGCTCGACCGGGACAGGGACGATTGGCTACACCTTC. It codes for CASSSTGTGTIGYTF.

The CDR3 DNA reads as TGTGCCAGCAGCTTAGTAGGGACAGCCTATGGCTACACCTTC. Its translation is CASSLVGTAYGYTF. V usage is TRBV7-2 and J usage is TRBJ1-2, with 7 bases fitting TRBD1. This CDR3 region has 14 residues. The V segment lost 1 base and the J segment 4 bases; nucleotides outside the gene matches: 3. In germline, CDR1 is SGHTA, CDR2 FQGNSA.

The CDR3 is CASTDLFKRSNEQFF. The DNA of the CDR3 is TGTGCCAGCACCGACCTTTTCAAGAGGAGCAATGAGCAGTTCTTC. The chain carries TRBV3-1 (or the pseudogene TRBV3-2) and TRBJ2-1; D unresolved. CDR3 length equals 15 residues. The V gene's germline CDR1 is LGHDT and CDR2 YNNKEL (reference sequence). V gave up 7 bases and J gave up 6 bases, with 19 bases separating them.

Concerning this clone: Within the sample, other DNA sequences also encode this same CDR3. The chain couples TRBV11-2 to TRBJ1-2; TRBD1 matches at 7 bases. V lost 4 bases to trimming and J lost 4 bases; unmatched junction nucleotides: 3. CDR3 length equals 13 residues. Germline lookup yields CDR1 SGHAT and CDR2 FQNNGV. CDR3 bases: TGTGCCAGCAGCTCCCAGGGGGGCTATGGCTACACCTTC. Its translation: CASSSQGGYGYTF. The full variable domain, in which reference TRBV11-2 and TRBJ1-2 provide the parts outside the CDR3, is EAGVAQSPRYKIIEKRQSVAFWCNPISGHATLYWYQQILGQGPKLLIQFQNNGVVDDSQLPKDRFSAERLKGVDSTLKIQPAKLEDSAVYLCASSSQGGYGYTFGSGTRLTVV.

The chain carries TRBV15 and TRBJ2-1; TRBD1 agrees at 7 bases. V lost 0 bases, J lost 6 bases, and 8 bases stayed unmatched. CDR3 length: 16 amino acids. CDR1 LNHNV and CDR2 YYDKDF come from the germline V gene (reference sequence). The DNA of the CDR3 is TGTGCCACCAGCAGAGATCTCGGGACAGCAGTCAATGAGCAGTTCTTC. Translated: CATSRDLGTAVNEQFF.

This clone was observed a single time. This chain uses TRBV19 with TRBJ1-2; 8 bases line up with TRBD1. The length of the CDR3 is 12 residues. Germline V gene sequence: CDR1 LNHDA, CDR2 SQIVND (reference sequence). Losses at the gene ends were 4 bases for V and 5 bases for J; bases not matched to a gene: 0. Here the CDR3 DNA reads TGTGCCAGTAGTAGGACAGGGTATGGCTACACCTTC. Protein: CASSRTGYGYTF.

This rearrangement joins TRBV6-2 or TRBV6-3 to TRBJ1-3; no reliable D call. Looked up from germline, CDR1 is MNHEY and CDR2 is SVGEGT. This CDR3 contains 15 residues. Between the trimmed V and J ends, which lost 4 bases and 0 bases, there was a span of 10 bases. CDR3 loop: CASSSRVLSGNTIYF. As DNA, the CDR3 is TGTGCCAGCAGTTCGCGGGTCCTCTCTGGAAACACCATATATTTT.

V and J are TRBV7-9 and TRBJ2-5, with a weak D call TRBD2 (5 bases). Trimming took 5 bases from V and 6 from J, leaving 7 bases between them. The CDR3 runs 11 residues. Germline CDR1 reads SEHNR; CDR2 reads FQNEAQ (reference sequence). In DNA form, the CDR3 reads TGTGCCAGCAGCAGCGGACAGACCCAGTACTTC. Amino acids: CASSSGQTQYF.

The rearrangement links TRBV15 to TRBJ1-2; D uncertain. CDR1 and CDR2 from the germline V gene are LNHNV and YYDKDF (reference sequence). The ends were cut back, 5 bases at V and 8 bases at J, with 12 bases in the middle. The CDR3 runs 12 residues. As DNA, the CDR3 is TGTGCCACCAGCCGCGGGATGCGAGGCTACACCTTC. Residues: CATSRGMRGYTF.

The chain joins TRBV27 to TRBJ1-2; D unresolved. The CDR3 is made up of 13 amino acids. Germline CDR1 reads MNHEY; CDR2 reads SMNVEV (reference sequence). V lost 5 bases, J lost 2 bases, and 9 bases lay in between. The CDR3 DNA reads TGTGCCAGCAGTAGCGTGGAGAACTATGGCTACACCTTC. Its protein product is CASSSVENYGYTF.

V gene TRBV5-1 combines with J gene TRBJ1-1; no reliable D call. CDR3 length: 14 amino acids. CDR1 and CDR2 from the germline V gene are SGHRS and YFSETQ. The ends were cut back, 3 bases at V and 0 bases at J, with 9 bases in the middle. The CDR3 region is CASSSTNMNTEAFF. Here the CDR3 DNA reads TGCGCCAGCAGCTCGACAAACATGAACACTGAAGCTTTCTTT.

This clone was recorded once. This chain uses TRBV6-2 or TRBV6-3 with TRBJ1-1; a possible D gene is TRBD1 (5 bases). There are 15 residues in the CDR3. V was shortened by 5 bases and J by 4 bases, with 17 bases between the two germline ends. From germline, CDR1 is MNHEY and CDR2 SVGEGT. The CDR3 spells CASSPYSVGGTEAFF. DNA for the CDR3: TGTGCCAGCAGTCCCTACTCCGTCGGGGGCACTGAAGCTTTCTTT.

The V and J genes are TRBV6-2 or TRBV6-3 and TRBJ1-5; TRBD1 agrees at 8 bases. Germline V gene data show CDR1 as MNHEY and CDR2 as SVGEGT. This CDR3 is 16 amino acids long. V trimming: 4 bases; J trimming: 3 bases; junction bases outside the gene matches: 8. The CDR3 coding sequence is TGTGCCAGCAGTTCCGGACTGACAGGGGTCAATCAGCCCCAGCATTTT. Its translation: CASSSGLTGVNQPQHF.

The V call is TRBV4-2, the J call TRBJ1-1; D not resolved. CDR1 and CDR2 from the germline V gene are LGHNA and YNFKEQ. CDR3 length: 13 amino acids. Trimming removed 4 bases at V and 3 bases at J, with 9 bases between. The CDR3 nucleotides are TGTGCCAGCAGCCCCGCCGGTCACACTGAAGCTTTCTTT. Protein product: CASSPAGHTEAFF.

The chain has TRBV4-3 and TRBJ1-2, with 7 bases aligning to TRBD1. The CDR3 is 14 residues long. Germline loops: CDR1 LGHNA, CDR2 YSLEER. V gave up 0 bases and J gave up 8 bases; unmatched junction bases: 6. In nucleotides, the CDR3 is TGCGCCAGCAGCCAAGAAGCGCGACAGGGCGGCTACACCTTC. Translation gives CASSQEARQGGYTF.

This clone was counted only a few times. The rearrangement links TRBV14 to TRBJ1-4; D possibly corresponds to TRBD1 (6 bases). CDR1 and CDR2 (germline): SGHDN, FVKESK. The CDR3 spans 13 residues. The V end lost 5 bases, the J end lost 8 bases, and 12 bases lay between the germline ends. The CDR3 spells CASSRGTLEKLFF. The CDR3 nucleotides read TGTGCCAGCAGCAGGGGGACCCTGGAAAAACTGTTTTTT.

V gene TRBV4-1 combines with J gene TRBJ1-2; 9 bases are shared with TRBD1. In germline, CDR1 is MGHRA, CDR2 YSYEKL. After removal of 4 bases from V and 8 bases from J, the junction contained 11 bases not matched to a gene. CDR3 length: 15 amino acids. The CDR3 sequence is CASSPQGALSKGYTF. In DNA form, the CDR3 reads TGCGCCAGCAGCCCACAGGGGGCGTTAAGTAAGGGCTACACCTTC.

This clone occurred once. V is TRBV11-2 and J is TRBJ1-2; perhaps TRBD1 as D (5 bases). CDR1 is SGHAT and CDR2 is FQNNGV in the germline V gene. The CDR3 is made up of 14 amino acids. The V and J ends lost 3 bases and 7 bases respectively, with 15 bases between them. CDR3 coding DNA: TGTGCCAGCAGCTTGACGGGAGGGGCTGGTGGCTACACCTTC. It specifies CASSLTGGAGGYTF.

This chain joins TRBV10-3 and TRBJ1-2, with TRBD1 as a possible D gene (5 bases). Per germline, CDR1 ENHRY and CDR2 SYGVKD. The V end lost 8 bases, the J end lost 5 bases, and 24 bases lay between the germline ends. CDR3 length equals 16 residues. CDR3 sequence: CAILGFQGPEQYGYTF. CDR3 in DNA: TGTGCCATCCTGGGTTTCCAGGGTCCGGAACAGTATGGCTACACCTTC.

The gene calls are TRBV6-5 and TRBJ2-3; D is unresolved. Germline CDR1 and CDR2: MNHEY and SVGAGI. CDR3 length: 15 amino acids. Trimming stripped 0 bases from V and 4 bases from J, with 11 bases between. CDR3: CASSYSVPGSDTQYF. The DNA for the CDR3 is TGTGCCAGCAGTTACTCGGTTCCAGGTTCAGATACGCAGTATTTT.

This rearrangement joins TRBV27 to TRBJ1-5; 11 positions agree with TRBD1. This CDR3 contains 16 residues. V lost 5 bases, J lost 4 bases, and 7 bases stayed unmatched. Germline values: CDR1 MNHEY, CDR2 SMNVEV (reference sequence). CDR3 bases: TGTGCCAGCAGTACCGGGACAGGGGGTGGAAATCAGCCCCAGCATTTT. Amino acid sequence: CASSTGTGGGNQPQHF.

The chain combines TRBV7-9 with TRBJ2-2, with a tentative D call TRBD2 (5 bases). CDR3 size: 13 residues. Between the trimmed V and J ends, which lost 5 bases and 6 bases, there was a span of 10 bases. Looked up from germline, CDR1 is SEHNR and CDR2 is FQNEAQ (reference sequence). For the CDR3, the DNA is TGTGCCAGCAGCCTCCTCGGGGCCGGGGAGCTGTTTTTT. The encoded protein is CASSLLGAGELFF. Together with reference TRBV7-9 and TRBJ2-2, the CDR3 gives the full variable domain: DTGVSQNPRHKITKRGQNVTFRCDPISEHNRLYWYRQTLGQGPEFLTYFQNEAQLEKSRLLSDRFSAERPKGSFSTLEIQRTEQGDSAMYLCASSLLGAGELFFGEGSRLTVL.

The rearrangement joins TRBV4-3 to TRBJ1-4; TRBD1 matches at 7 bases. Per the germline V gene, CDR1 is LGHNA and CDR2 is YSLEER. V lost 0 bases to trimming and J lost 8 bases; unmatched junction nucleotides: 6. This CDR3 comprises 15 residues. CDR3 in DNA: TGCGCCAGCAGCCAAGACCAGGGGGTAATCGAAAAACTGTTTTTT. Amino acid sequence: CASSQDQGVIEKLFF.

This sequence joins TRBV19 and TRBJ2-2; D is unclear. V was pared by 5 bases and J by 6 bases, with 10 bases between. CDR1 is LNHDA and CDR2 is SQIVND in the germline V gene (reference sequence). The CDR3 loop spans 13 amino acids. Here the CDR3 reads CASSFSSAGELFF. The CDR3 region has the DNA TGTGCCAGTAGTTTTTCAAGCGCCGGGGAGCTGTTTTTT.